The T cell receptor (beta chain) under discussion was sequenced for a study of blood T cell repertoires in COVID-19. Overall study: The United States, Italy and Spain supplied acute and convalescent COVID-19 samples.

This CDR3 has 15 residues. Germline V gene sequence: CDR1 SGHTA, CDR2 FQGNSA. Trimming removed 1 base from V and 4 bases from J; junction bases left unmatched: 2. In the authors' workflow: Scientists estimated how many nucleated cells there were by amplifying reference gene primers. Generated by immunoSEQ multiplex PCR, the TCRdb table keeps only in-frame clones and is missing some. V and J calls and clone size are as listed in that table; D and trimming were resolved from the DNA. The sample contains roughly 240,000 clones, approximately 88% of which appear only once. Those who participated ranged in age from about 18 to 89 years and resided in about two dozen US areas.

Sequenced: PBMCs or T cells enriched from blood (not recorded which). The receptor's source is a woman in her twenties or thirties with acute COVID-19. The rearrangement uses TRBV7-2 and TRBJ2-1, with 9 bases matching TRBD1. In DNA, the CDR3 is TGTGCCAGCAGCTTAGGGGGGACAGGGTACAATGAGCAGTTCTTC. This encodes CASSLGGTGYNEQFF.